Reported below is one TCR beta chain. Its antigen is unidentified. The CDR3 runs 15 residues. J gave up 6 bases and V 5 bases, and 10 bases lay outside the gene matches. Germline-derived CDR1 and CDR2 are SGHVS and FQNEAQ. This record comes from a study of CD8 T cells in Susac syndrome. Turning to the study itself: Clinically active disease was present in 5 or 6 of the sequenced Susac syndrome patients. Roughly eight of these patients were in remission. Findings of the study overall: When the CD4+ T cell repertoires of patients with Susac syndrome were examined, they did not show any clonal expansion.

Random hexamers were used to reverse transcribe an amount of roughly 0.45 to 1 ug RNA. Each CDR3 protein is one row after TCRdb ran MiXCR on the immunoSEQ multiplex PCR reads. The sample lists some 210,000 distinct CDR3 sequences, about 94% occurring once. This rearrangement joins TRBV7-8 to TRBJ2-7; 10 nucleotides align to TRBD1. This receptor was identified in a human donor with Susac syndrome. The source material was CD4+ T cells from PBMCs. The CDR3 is CASSPRRDRGAEQYF. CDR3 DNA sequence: TGTGCCAGCAGCCCGCGCCGGGACAGGGGTGCCGAGCAGTACTTC.